The entry below gives a single TCR beta chain sequence along with its context. The V and J ends lost 3 bases and 3 bases respectively, with 12 bases between them. The V gene's germline CDR1 is LNHDA and CDR2 SQIVND (reference sequence). The CDR3 is 15 amino acids. These data come from a study of cytotoxic CD8 clonotypes in ibrutinib-treated CLL. On the study more broadly: The cohort had about a dozen relapsed/refractory and around 14 treatment-naive patients, some 18 IGHV unmutated. Overall, approximately 25 responses were partial and 2 complete; following median roughly 70 months, about 15 patients stayed remitted and approximately 12 progressed.

Produced via immunoSEQ multiplex PCR; TCRdb's table is partial and in-frame only. The data contain roughly 180,000 clones, approximately 68% of them singletons. The chain is built from TRBV19 and TRBJ1-5; possible D gene TRBD1, 5 bases. Sequenced here: PBMCs, sampled after 24 months of ibrutinib treatment. This clonotype was obtained from a human donor with chronic lymphocytic leukemia. The CDR3 coding sequence is TGTGCCAGTAGTATCGACAGCGTGTTCAATCAGCCCCAGCATTTT. Translated: CASSIDSVFNQPQHF.